One and the same sample provided the 27 T cell receptor beta chains below, sequenced in a study of blood T cell repertoires in COVID-19 (dated by TCRdb to 2020 to 2022). The method was the immunoSEQ multiplex PCR assay. Sourced from immuneACCESS, this table was stored by TCRdb with only in-frame sequences that have V and J called. A share of the clones is absent; for the studies checked, an unresolved V gene accounts for under half, and the remainder has no known explanation. The sample includes more than 150,000 clones, with around nine tenths observed a single time. The ten biggest clones cover about an eighth of the sample. Sequenced sample: peripheral blood. All receptors derive from a woman aged 70 to 79 with COVID-19, enrolled during active disease.

V usage is TRBV15 and J usage is TRBJ2-1, with D possibly being TRBD2 (5 bases). The CDR3 is 15 residues long. The germline V and J ends were trimmed by 1 base and 3 bases, with 10 bases remaining between them. CDR1 is LNHNV, CDR2 YYDKDF, per germline (reference sequence). The CDR3 nucleotides read TGTGCCACCAGCAGAGGTGGGAGTGGCTACAATGAGCAGTTCTTC. It encodes CATSRGGSGYNEQFF.

The rearrangement links TRBV6-5 to TRBJ1-6; 12 positions match TRBD1. V was pared by 6 bases and J by 10 bases, with 7 bases of the junction left unmatched. The CDR3 has 15 amino acids. Looked up from germline, CDR1 is MNHEY and CDR2 is SVGAGI. The CDR3 coding sequence is TGTGCCAGCAGAACGACCGGGACAGGGGGCTCACCCCTCCACTTT. It encodes CASRTTGTGGSPLHF.

This clone was detected only once. The rearrangement links TRBV6-2 or TRBV6-3 to TRBJ2-4; possibly TRBD2 for D (6 bases). The CDR3 is made up of 15 amino acids. CDR1 and CDR2 from the germline V gene are MNHEY and SVGEGT. V lost 3 bases and J 6 bases, leaving 15 bases between the germline ends. The CDR3 sequence is CASSYVAGRGNIQYF. The CDR3 bases are TGTGCCAGCAGTTATGTGGCGGGACGGGGAAACATTCAGTACTTC.

This clone has a single count. The chain recombines TRBV28 with TRBJ1-5; no firm D call. CDR1 is MDHEN and CDR2 is SYDVKM in the germline V gene. Trimming cost V 6 bases and J 4 bases, with 13 bases left between them. The CDR3 sequence is 14 residues long. CDR3 DNA: TGTGCCAGCAGCACCTGGACGGGAAATCAGCCCCAGCATTTT. Encoded protein: CASSTWTGNQPQHF.

The rearrangement uses TRBV6-6 and TRBJ1-1; no clear D gene. V was clipped by 2 bases and J by 1 base, with 8 bases between them. Germline V gene sequence: CDR1 MNHNY, CDR2 SVGAGI (reference sequence). CDR3 length equals 14 residues. The CDR3 nucleotides are TGTGCCAGCAGTTACCAGTATCAGAACACTGAAGCTTTCTTT. It codes for CASSYQYQNTEAFF.

The chain carries TRBV19 and TRBJ1-2; TRBD1 agrees at 9 bases. V was pared by 4 bases and J by 3 bases, with 6 bases of the junction left unmatched. Germline lookup yields CDR1 LNHDA and CDR2 SQIVND (reference sequence). The CDR3 spans 15 residues. The CDR3: CASSKTGGAHYGYTF. The DNA of the CDR3 is TGTGCCAGTAGTAAAACAGGGGGCGCCCACTATGGCTACACCTTC.

The chain uses TRBV7-2 and TRBJ2-7; D is unclear. CDR3 size: 15 residues. V gave up 2 bases and J gave up 2 bases, with 13 bases separating them. Germline-derived CDR1 and CDR2 are SGHTA and FQGNSA. The CDR3 here is CASSLRVSYAYEQYF. The CDR3 DNA sequence: TGTGCCAGCAGCTTAAGAGTCTCGTACGCCTACGAGCAGTACTTC.

This sequence joins TRBV18 and TRBJ2-7; possibly TRBD1 for D (6 bases). The CDR3 has 13 residues. From germline, CDR1 is KGHSH and CDR2 LQKENI. V was trimmed by 5 bases and J by 5 bases, leaving 13 bases between them. Here the CDR3 reads CASSSRQDHEQYF. As DNA, the CDR3 is TGTGCCAGCTCATCTCGACAGGACCACGAGCAGTACTTC. Complete variable domain (other parts from reference TRBV18 and TRBJ2-7): NAGVMQNPRHLVRRRGQEARLRCSPMKGHSHVYWYRQLPEEGLKFMVYLQKENIIDESGMPKERFSAEFPKEGPSILRIQQVVRGDSAAYFCASSSRQDHEQYFGPGTRLTVT.

This sequence joins TRBV19 and TRBJ1-5; weak D call: TRBD1 (5 bases). The V gene's germline CDR1 is LNHDA and CDR2 SQIVND (reference sequence). Deletions cut 3 bases from V and 0 bases from J, with 12 bases between. The length of the CDR3 is 16 residues. CDR3 nucleotide sequence: TGTGCCAGTAGTATTTCTGGGGGACTTAGCAATCAGCCCCAGCATTTT. Protein product: CASSISGGLSNQPQHF.

In this sample, this clone turned up a few times. V is TRBV5-1 and J is TRBJ2-7; a weak D match, TRBD2 (5 bases). Germline V gene lookup returns CDR1 SGHRS and CDR2 YFSETQ. This CDR3 region has 17 residues. Trimming left V 0 bases short and J 5 bases short, with 21 bases between. CDR3 residues: CASSLEDGGIGPNEQYF. DNA of the CDR3: TGCGCCAGCAGCTTGGAGGACGGAGGTATAGGGCCTAACGAGCAGTACTTC.

This chain uses TRBV24-1 with TRBJ1-4; the D is unclear. Germline CDR1 and CDR2: KGHDR and SFDVKD. This CDR3 comprises 13 residues. The V end lost 9 bases, the J end lost 4 bases, and 11 bases lay between the germline ends. In DNA form, the CDR3 reads TGTGCCACCTCCCAGGAAGGTAATGAAAAACTGTTTTTT. Its translation: CATSQEGNEKLFF.

This chain links TRBV29-1 with TRBJ2-3; 12 bases are shared with TRBD2. V trimming: 7 bases; J trimming: 0 bases; junction bases outside the gene matches: 14. The CDR3 length is 18 residues. Germline V gene sequence: CDR1 SQVTM, CDR2 ANQGSEA. The chain's CDR3 is CSGQGPGTSGPSTDTQYF. The CDR3 bases are TGCAGCGGTCAAGGACCCGGGACTAGCGGGCCGAGCACAGATACGCAGTATTTT.

The chain carries TRBV7-9 and TRBJ2-5, with 7 bases matching TRBD1. The CDR3 consists of 14 residues. Germline V CDR1 and CDR2: SEHNR, FQNEAQ (reference sequence). The V and J ends lost 5 bases and 5 bases, in that order; junction bases with no gene match: 8. In nucleotides, the CDR3 is TGTGCCAGCAGCCGAAAGGACAGGAGCGAGACCCAGTACTTC. Its translation: CASSRKDRSETQYF.

This clone was observed a few times. V gene TRBV18 combines with J gene TRBJ1-5; D ambiguous. With 4 bases removed from V and 7 bases from J, the gap between germline ends came to 8 bases. Germline V CDR1 and CDR2: KGHSH, LQKENI. The CDR3 loop spans 12 amino acids. CDR3 in DNA: TGTGCCAGCTCACTTACACAACAGCCCCAGCATTTT. It specifies CASSLTQQPQHF.

This sequence joins TRBV9 and TRBJ2-3; TRBD1 matches 10 bases. Trimming at V came to 0 bases and at J to 2 bases, leaving 6 bases not matched to a gene. Germline V gene data show CDR1 as SGDLS and CDR2 as YYNGEE. The CDR3 has 17 residues. CDR3 DNA sequence: TGTGCCAGCAGCGTAGCCGCGGGGACAGGGGCCACAGATACGCAGTATTTT. Translation gives CASSVAAGTGATDTQYF. The full variable domain, its missing parts supplied by reference TRBV9 and TRBJ2-3, is DSGVTQTPKHLITATGQRVTLRCSPRSGDLSVYWYQQSLDQGLQFLIQYYNGEERAKGNILERFSAQQFPDLHSELNLSSLELGDSALYFCASSVAAGTGATDTQYFGPGTRLTVL.

This chain uses TRBV19 with TRBJ2-7, with D possibly matching TRBD1 (5 bases). Germline V gene data show CDR1 as LNHDA and CDR2 as SQIVND (reference sequence). The CDR3 consists of 14 residues. V was cut by 3 bases and J by 2 bases, with 11 bases left in between. CDR3 sequence: CASSMNMGPYEQYF. CDR3 nucleotide sequence: TGTGCCAGTAGTATGAATATGGGGCCCTACGAGCAGTACTTC. Full variable domain (missing parts from reference TRBV19 and TRBJ2-7): DGGITQSPKYLFRKEGQNVTLSCEQNLNHDAMYWYRQDPGQGLRLIYYSQIVNDFQKGDIAEGYSVSREKKESFPLTVTSAQKNPTAFYLCASSMNMGPYEQYFGPGTRLTVT.

The CDR3 DNA sequence: TGTGCCAGCAGCTCTACGGGACTAGCGGGAGCGGTAGATACGCAGTATTTT. It specifies CASSSTGLAGAVDTQYF. This chain links TRBV9 with TRBJ2-3; 14 positions agree with TRBD2. The CDR3 runs to 17 residues. V shed 4 bases, J shed 5 bases, and the junction held 9 bases outside the gene matches. From germline, CDR1 is SGDLS and CDR2 YYNGEE.

This chain links TRBV30 with TRBJ2-6, with D perhaps TRBD1 (5 bases). Germline CDR1 and CDR2: GTSNPN and SVGIG (reference sequence). This CDR3 is 16 amino acids long. V was pared by 4 bases and J by 0 bases, with 13 bases between. The CDR3 nucleotides read TGTGCCTGGAATTTTTTTGACAGCTCTGGGGCCAACGTCCTGACTTTC. This sequence encodes CAWNFFDSSGANVLTF.

This chain connects TRBV5-4 to TRBJ2-1; D gene ambiguous. The germline V gene has CDR1 SGHNT and CDR2 YYREEE (reference sequence). Trimming took 4 bases from V and 6 from J, leaving 14 bases between them. This CDR3 is built from 14 residues. Written as DNA, the CDR3 is TGTGCCAGCAGCCGAGCCGATTTAATCAATGAGCAGTTCTTC. Translating it yields CASSRADLINEQFF.

The chain has TRBV19 and TRBJ1-5, with D perhaps TRBD1 (6 bases). The CDR3 contains 15 residues. Germline V gene data show CDR1 as LNHDA and CDR2 as SQIVND (reference sequence). The germline V and J ends were trimmed by 5 bases and 11 bases, with 22 bases remaining between them. The CDR3 sequence is CASSSSTGTPNTQHF. The CDR3 DNA reads as TGTGCCAGTAGTTCAAGCACAGGGACCCCTAATACCCAGCATTTT.

The chain carries TRBV7-9 and TRBJ2-3, with TRBD2 identical over 8 bases. V lost 1 base and J lost 0; bases outside the gene matches: 3. Germline assignment: CDR1 SEHNR and CDR2 FQNEAQ (reference sequence). This CDR3 comprises 16 residues. The CDR3 region is CASSLVSGVSTDTQYF. The DNA of the CDR3 is TGTGCCAGCAGCTTAGTTAGCGGGGTGAGCACAGATACGCAGTATTTT.

The gene calls are TRBV13 and TRBJ2-7; D may be TRBD1 (5 bases). The ends were cut back, 0 bases at V and 5 bases at J, with 17 bases in the middle. The CDR3 spans 16 residues. Germline CDR1 and CDR2: PRHDT and FYEKMQ (reference sequence). The CDR3 is CASSLGFRAPLDEQYF. CDR3 nucleotide sequence: TGTGCCAGCAGCTTAGGATTCAGGGCCCCCCTCGACGAGCAGTACTTC.

In this sample, this clone turned up once. The genes are TRBV5-1 and TRBJ1-2; 9 bases are a match to TRBD1. The CDR3 sequence is 14 residues long. The V and J ends lost 4 bases and 8 bases, in that order; junction bases with no gene match: 9. Looked up from germline, CDR1 is SGHRS and CDR2 is YFSETQ. The CDR3 protein is CASSRGTGRRGYTF. The CDR3 DNA follows: TGCGCCAGCAGCCGCGGGACAGGGCGGCGGGGCTACACCTTC.

The chain has TRBV30 and TRBJ2-7, with 7 bases that match TRBD1. The CDR3 totals 14 residues. Germline values: CDR1 GTSNPN, CDR2 SVGIG (reference sequence). V shed 0 bases and J 3 bases; nucleotides not matched to a gene: 5. The CDR3 region is CAWSVKGAYYEQYF. Here the CDR3 DNA reads TGTGCCTGGAGTGTAAAGGGGGCGTACTACGAGCAGTACTTC.

This chain links TRBV19 with TRBJ1-5, with D unresolved. CDR1 and CDR2 from the germline V gene are LNHDA and SQIVND (reference sequence). This CDR3 spans 13 amino acids. Trimming stripped 7 bases from V and 3 bases from J, with 10 bases between. DNA for the CDR3: TGTGCCAGTAAATCAGGCTACAATCAGCCCCAGCATTTT. It is translated as CASKSGYNQPQHF.

This chain joins TRBV19 and TRBJ2-3; 10 nucleotides match TRBD2. This CDR3 contains 14 residues. The germline V gene has CDR1 LNHDA and CDR2 SQIVND (reference sequence). After removal of 9 bases from V and 6 bases from J, the junction contained 9 bases not matched to a gene. In DNA, the CDR3 is TGTGCCAGCCGGACTAGCGGATCCTCGGATACGCAGTATTTT. This translates into CASRTSGSSDTQYF.

Turning to this clone: At the DNA level, this CDR3 is encoded by other sequences in the same sample as well. The chain joins TRBV29-1 to TRBJ2-1; D is ambiguous. V was cut by 6 bases and J by 2 bases, with 5 bases left in between. The CDR3 has 11 amino acids. The V gene's germline CDR1 is SQVTM and CDR2 ANQGSEA. CDR3 DNA: TGCAGCGTCCTTACCTACAATGAGCAGTTCTTC. Its translation: CSVLTYNEQFF.